Below, 20 T cell receptor beta chains from the same sample are listed, as sequenced in a study of T cell repertoires in cytomegalovirus infection. Each CDR3 protein gets one entry after TCRdb re-called the reads with MiXCR. This table holds 750,000 to 950,000 distinct CDR3 sequences, about 27% found once. These receptors are not linked to any known antigen. The sample in question was cultured CD8+ T cells from PBMCs, obtained from culture after CMV antigen stimulation. The receptors here all came from a human donor in good health (CMV status not recorded). Some clones in this sample may be carry-over from other donors' samples.

This sequence joins TRBV11-2 and TRBJ1-4; 9 bases line up with TRBD1. Germline V gene data show CDR1 as SGHAT and CDR2 as FQNNGV. The ends lost 6 bases at V and 14 bases at J; junction bases unmatched: 10. This CDR3 is built from 13 residues. The CDR3 loop is CASSSGTGRGLFF. CDR3 sequence (DNA): TGTGCCAGCAGTTCCGGGACAGGGCGAGGGCTGTTTTTT.

V is TRBV4-1 and J is TRBJ2-1; perhaps D is TRBD1 or TRBD2 (5 bases each). V was trimmed by 4 bases and J by 8 bases, leaving 12 bases between them. This CDR3 comprises 13 residues. CDR1 is MGHRA and CDR2 is YSYEKL in the germline V gene. CDR3 sequence (DNA): TGCGCCAGCAGCCCCAGTCTGGGGGATGAGCAGTTCTTC. It translates to CASSPSLGDEQFF.

The chain uses TRBV3-1 and TRBJ1-1; the D is unclear. The CDR3 spans 14 residues. Germline V gene data show CDR1 as LGHDT and CDR2 as YNNKEL (reference sequence). V was trimmed by 2 bases and J by 5 bases, leaving 12 bases between them. The CDR3 DNA sequence: TGTGCCAGCAGCCAACGGACTAAGAATACTGAAGCTTTCTTT. Translating gives CASSQRTKNTEAFF.

This clonotype was recorded many times. The chain couples TRBV27 to TRBJ2-3; 12 nucleotides align to TRBD2. CDR1 is MNHEY and CDR2 is SMNVEV in the germline V gene (reference sequence). The V segment lost 6 bases and the J segment 6 bases; nucleotides outside the gene matches: 4. The CDR3 is 14 amino acids. The CDR3 protein is CASSLGLAGDTQYF. The CDR3 nucleotides are TGTGCCAGCAGCTTAGGACTAGCGGGGGATACGCAGTATTTT.

To note about this clonotype: One end of the junction is discordant with germline, which a read error may explain. This chain connects TRBV6-2 or TRBV6-3 to TRBJ2-3; D call uncertain. This CDR3 is 16 amino acids long. In germline, CDR1 is MNHEY, CDR2 SVGEGT. The CDR3 region has the DNA TGTGCCAGCAGTTACCCAAATAGCTTTAGCACAGATATGCAGTATTTT. Its translation is CASSYPNSFSTDMQYF.

This clonotype was counted between two and nine times. This chain joins TRBV11-3 and TRBJ2-1; D may be TRBD1 or TRBD2 (6 bases each). Germline V gives CDR1 SGHNT, CDR2 YENEEA. V was shortened by 1 base and J by 4 bases, with 11 bases between the two germline ends. The CDR3 spans 15 residues. CDR3 in DNA: TGTGCCAGCAGCTTAGGGGGGGCGGGGTACAATGAGCAGTTCTTC. Protein: CASSLGGAGYNEQFF.

This clonotype was detected a few times. CDR3 sequence: CASSPFRDRGYEQYF. CDR3 sequence (DNA): TGTGCCAGCAGCCCCTTCCGGGACAGGGGCTACGAGCAGTACTTC. The chain couples TRBV7-6 to TRBJ2-7; 10 bases fit TRBD1. This CDR3 is built from 15 residues. V lost 5 bases, J lost 3 bases, and 7 bases stayed unmatched. Germline V lookup: CDR1 SGHVS, CDR2 FNYEAQ.

This clonotype was seen repeatedly, ten times or more. The chain combines TRBV7-9 with TRBJ2-2, with TRBD1 as a possible D gene (5 bases). The V gene's germline CDR1 is SEHNR and CDR2 FQNEAQ (reference sequence). The ends were cut back, 5 bases at V and 6 bases at J, with 13 bases in the middle. The CDR3 runs to 14 residues. Written as DNA, the CDR3 is TGTGCCAGCAGCCCATGGACAAGGGCCGGGGAGCTGTTTTTT. Translated, it gives CASSPWTRAGELFF.

By frequency in the sample, this clonotype is medium-sized. The chain is built from TRBV12-3 or TRBV12-4 and TRBJ1-1; D uncertain. The CDR3 has 12 residues. Between the trimmed V and J ends, which lost 6 bases and 5 bases, there was a span of 10 bases. In DNA, the CDR3 is TGTGCCAGCAGCTTACTAGGGACTGAAGCTTTCTTT. Translating gives CASSLLGTEAFF.

The J gene is TRBJ2-7, the V gene TRBV27; D not resolved. The germline gives CDR1 MNHEY, CDR2 SMNVEV (reference sequence). This CDR3 is 15 amino acids long. Trimming stripped 4 bases from V and 6 bases from J, with 19 bases between. In DNA form, the CDR3 reads TGTGCCAGCAGTTGGGCAGGTCCTTGGCGTTGCGAGCAGTACGTC. Encoded protein: CASSWAGPWRCEQYV.

The chain employs TRBV9 and TRBJ2-1; no reliable D call. Germline loops: CDR1 SGDLS, CDR2 YYNGEE. Trimming shortened V by 0 bases and J by 5 bases, and 15 bases separated the two germline ends. The CDR3 has 16 residues. Written as DNA, the CDR3 is TGTGCCAGCAGCGTAGTTCCCGGCAACGAAAACAATGAGCAGTTCTTC. This sequence encodes CASSVVPGNENNEQFF.

This clonotype appeared a single time. The chain has TRBV27 and TRBJ2-3, with D unclear. Germline CDR1 is MNHEY and CDR2 is SMNVEV (reference sequence). This CDR3 has 15 amino acids. With 3 bases removed from V and 1 base from J, the gap between germline ends came to 11 bases. CDR3 protein: CASSLLGSGTDTQYF. The CDR3 DNA sequence: TGTGCCAGCAGTTTGTTGGGATCGGGCACAGATACGCAGTATTTT.

The J gene is TRBJ1-1, the V gene TRBV20-1, with no clear D. CDR3 length: 11 residues. Trimming took 3 bases from V and 5 from J, leaving 7 bases between them. Germline V CDR1 and CDR2: DFQATT, SNEGSKA (reference sequence). The CDR3 DNA sequence: TGCAGTGCTAGCCGGGGTACTGAAGCTTTCTTT. Protein: CSASRGTEAFF.

The chain employs TRBV12-5 and TRBJ1-1; D call uncertain. CDR1 LGHNT and CDR2 FRNRAP come from the germline V gene. This CDR3 has 12 residues. V was cut by 5 bases and J by 6 bases, with 10 bases left in between. DNA of the CDR3: TGTGCTAGTGGTGTAGCGGGTGCTGAAGCTTTCTTT. Translating gives CASGVAGAEAFF.

V usage is TRBV20-1 and J usage is TRBJ2-4; D might be TRBD2 (5 bases). Germline CDR1 reads DFQATT; CDR2 reads SNEGSKA (reference sequence). The germline V and J ends were trimmed by 4 bases and 0 bases, with 13 bases remaining between them. The CDR3 runs 15 residues. CDR3 DNA sequence: TGCAGTGCTACGGGGTATTCCCTAGCCAAAAACATTCAGTACTTC. Its protein product is CSATGYSLAKNIQYF.

The chain couples TRBV7-9 to TRBJ1-2; D perhaps matches TRBD1 (5 bases). V was shortened by 7 bases and J by 7 bases, with 13 bases between the two germline ends. This CDR3 spans 12 amino acids. Looked up from germline, CDR1 is SEHNR and CDR2 is FQNEAQ (reference sequence). CDR3: CASTRGDLGYTF. Here the CDR3 DNA reads TGTGCCAGCACCCGGGGGGATCTTGGCTACACCTTC.

In this sample, this clonotype turned up a few times. This rearrangement joins TRBV6-5 to TRBJ2-3; D may be TRBD2 (5 bases). The CDR3 consists of 11 residues. The germline CDR1 and CDR2 sequences are MNHEY and SVGAGI. Trimming removed 2 bases from V and 9 bases from J, with 6 bases in between. CDR3 DNA sequence: TGTGCCAGCAGTTACGAGGGAACGCAGTATTTT. Residues: CASSYEGTQYF.

This clonotype was counted once. The J gene is TRBJ2-5, the V gene TRBV5-4; the match to TRBD2 covers 8 bases. The trim removed 2 bases at V and 4 bases at J, leaving 10 bases unmatched. CDR1 SGHNT and CDR2 YYREEE come from the germline V gene (reference sequence). The CDR3 covers 16 residues. The DNA for the CDR3 is TGTGCCAGCAGCTTTTCGATCGGGGGGGCCGGAGAGACCCAGTACTTC. Protein: CASSFSIGGAGETQYF.

This clonotype has more than one count but fewer than ten. The rearrangement joins TRBV7-6 to TRBJ2-7; 9 bases are a match to TRBD1. The CDR3 spans 15 residues. The J segment lost 5 bases and the V segment lost 2 bases, leaving 7 bases of the junction unmatched. CDR1 is SGHVS, CDR2 FNYEAQ, per germline. The CDR3 DNA is TGTGCCAGCAGCTTAATACAGGGGGCAAGAAACGAGCAGTACGTC. Translated, it gives CASSLIQGARNEQYV.

At least ten counts were recorded for this clonotype. The CDR3 loop reads CASSSGQSYEQYF. CDR3 DNA: TGTGCCAGCAGCTCCGGACAGTCCTACGAGCAGTACTTC. The rearrangement links TRBV7-9 to TRBJ2-7; a weak D match, TRBD1 (6 bases). This CDR3 is 13 amino acids long. Trimming cost V 4 bases and J 1 base, with 8 bases left between them. CDR1 is SEHNR and CDR2 is FQNEAQ in the germline V gene (reference sequence).